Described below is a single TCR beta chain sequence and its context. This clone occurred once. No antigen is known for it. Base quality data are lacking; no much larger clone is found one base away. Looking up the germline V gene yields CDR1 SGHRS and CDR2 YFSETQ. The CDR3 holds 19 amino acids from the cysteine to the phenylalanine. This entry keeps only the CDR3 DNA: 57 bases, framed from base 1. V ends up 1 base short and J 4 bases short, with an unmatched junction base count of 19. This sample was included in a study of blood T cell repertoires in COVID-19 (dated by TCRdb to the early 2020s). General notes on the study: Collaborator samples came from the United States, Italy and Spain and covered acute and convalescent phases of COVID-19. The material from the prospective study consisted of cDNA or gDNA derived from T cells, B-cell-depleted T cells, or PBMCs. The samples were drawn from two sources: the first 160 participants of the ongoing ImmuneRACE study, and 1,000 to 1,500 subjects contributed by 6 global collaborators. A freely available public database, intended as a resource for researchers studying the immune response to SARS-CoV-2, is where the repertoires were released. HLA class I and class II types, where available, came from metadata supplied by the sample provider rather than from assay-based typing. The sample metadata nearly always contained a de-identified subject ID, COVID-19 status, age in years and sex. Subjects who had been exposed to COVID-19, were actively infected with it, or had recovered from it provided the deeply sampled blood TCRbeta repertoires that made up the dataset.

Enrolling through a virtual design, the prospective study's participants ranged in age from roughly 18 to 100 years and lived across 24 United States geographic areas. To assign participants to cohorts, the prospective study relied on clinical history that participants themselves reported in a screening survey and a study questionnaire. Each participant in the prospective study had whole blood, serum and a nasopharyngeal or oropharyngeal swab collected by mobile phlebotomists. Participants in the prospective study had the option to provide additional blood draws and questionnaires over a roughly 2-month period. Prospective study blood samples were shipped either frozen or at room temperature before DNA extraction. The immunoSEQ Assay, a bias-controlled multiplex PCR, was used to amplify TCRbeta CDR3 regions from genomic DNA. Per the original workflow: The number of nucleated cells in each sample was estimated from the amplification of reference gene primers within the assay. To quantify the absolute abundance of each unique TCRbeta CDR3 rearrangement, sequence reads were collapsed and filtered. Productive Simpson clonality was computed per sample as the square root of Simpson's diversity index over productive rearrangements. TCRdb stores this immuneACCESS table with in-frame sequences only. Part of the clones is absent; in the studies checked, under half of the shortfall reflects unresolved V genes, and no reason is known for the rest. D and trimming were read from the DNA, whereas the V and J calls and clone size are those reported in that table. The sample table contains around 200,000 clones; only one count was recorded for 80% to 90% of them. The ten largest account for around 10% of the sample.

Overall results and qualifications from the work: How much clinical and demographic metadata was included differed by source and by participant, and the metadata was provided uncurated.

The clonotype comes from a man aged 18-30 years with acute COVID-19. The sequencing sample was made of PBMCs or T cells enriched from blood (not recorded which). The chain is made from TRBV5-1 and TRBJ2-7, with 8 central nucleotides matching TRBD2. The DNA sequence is TGCGCCAGCAGCTTGAAGCCCAACCCACCCGGGACTAGTGTATACGAGCAGTACTTC. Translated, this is CASSLKPNPPGTSVYEQYF.